The 23 T cell receptor beta chains below were found in one sample sequenced in a study of blood T cell repertoires in COVID-19. Repertoires were generated with immunoSEQ multiplex PCR, while TCRdb's copy carries only in-frame clones and drops some. The sample has about 310,000 clones, approximately 89% seen once. Specimen: PBMCs or T cells enriched from blood (not recorded which). The source is a woman aged 40 to 50 who had recovered from COVID-19.

The chain combines TRBV29-1 with TRBJ2-5; D ambiguous. From germline, CDR1 is SQVTM and CDR2 ANQGSEA. Trimming cost V 4 bases and J 4 bases, with 7 bases left between them. This CDR3 spans 11 amino acids. CDR3 bases: TGCAGCGTTGCAAATTCAGAGACCCAGTACTTC. Its protein product is CSVANSETQYF.

This sequence joins TRBV7-3 and TRBJ2-7; 7 bases line up with TRBD1. There are 13 residues in the CDR3. Per germline, CDR1 SGHTA and CDR2 FQGTGA. V was clipped by 5 bases and J by 2 bases; unmatched bases: 3. CDR3 nucleotide sequence: TGTGCCAGCAGCACCGACAGGGCCTACGAGCAGTACTTC. It codes for CASSTDRAYEQYF.

The chain employs TRBV12-3 or TRBV12-4 and TRBJ1-4; 7 bases agree with TRBD1. This CDR3 spans 13 amino acids. The V and J ends lost 6 bases and 7 bases, in that order; junction bases with no gene match: 5. This CDR3 is CASRRTGREKLFF. The CDR3 DNA reads TGTGCCAGCAGACGGACAGGACGTGAAAAACTGTTTTTT.

The rearrangement uses TRBV6-1 and TRBJ1-4, with 8 nucleotides matching TRBD1. Germline V lookup: CDR1 MNHNS, CDR2 SASEGT. The CDR3 has 16 residues. The trim removed 3 bases at V and 0 bases at J, leaving 3 bases unmatched. As DNA, the CDR3 is TGTGCCAGCAGTGAGGACAGGGTACCAACTAATGAAAAACTGTTTTTT. Amino acids: CASSEDRVPTNEKLFF.

This clone was seen a single time. The chain combines TRBV7-2 with TRBJ2-7; possible D gene TRBD2, 6 bases. The length of the CDR3 is 14 residues. Looked up from germline, CDR1 is SGHTA and CDR2 is FQGNSA. With 1 base removed from V and 3 bases from J, the gap between germline ends came to 10 bases. The CDR3 DNA sequence: TGTGCCAGCAGCTTAGTGGGACTCAGCTACGAGCAGTACTTC. Its translation: CASSLVGLSYEQYF.

As to this clone: This sample includes further DNA sequences coding for the same CDR3. The genes are TRBV5-1 and TRBJ2-5; 8 positions match TRBD2. From germline, CDR1 is SGHRS and CDR2 YFSETQ. This CDR3 has 13 amino acids. After removal of 2 bases from V and 3 bases from J, the junction contained 0 bases not matched to a gene. CDR3 sequence: CASSFSGEETQYF. DNA for the CDR3: TGCGCCAGCAGCTTTAGCGGGGAAGAGACCCAGTACTTC.

Remarks on this clone: This specimen includes other DNA sequences encoding the same CDR3. This chain connects TRBV7-3 to TRBJ2-1, with D possibly being TRBD2 (5 bases). Trimming removed 3 bases from V and 0 bases from J, with 9 bases in between. The length of the CDR3 is 15 residues. Germline CDR1 reads SGHTA; CDR2 reads FQGTGA. CDR3 region: CASSFSGSSYNEQFF. CDR3 sequence (DNA): TGTGCCAGCAGCTTTTCGGGGAGCTCCTACAATGAGCAGTTCTTC.

The count of this clone is one. This sequence joins TRBV7-2 and TRBJ2-4, with TRBD2 matching 14 bases. The CDR3 runs to 18 residues. Per germline, CDR1 SGHTA and CDR2 FQGNSA. V gave up 5 bases and J gave up 5 bases; unmatched junction bases: 11. The CDR3 reads CASSPTSGGAGVENIQYF. CDR3 DNA sequence: TGTGCCAGCAGCCCGACTAGCGGGGGGGCCGGTGTGGAAAACATTCAGTACTTC. Combining the CDR3 with reference TRBV7-2 and TRBJ2-4 gives the whole variable domain GAGVSQSPSNKVTEKGKDVELRCDPISGHTALYWYRQSLGQGLEFLIYFQGNSAPDKSGLPSDRFSAERTGGSVSTLTIQRTQQEDSAVYLCASSPTSGGAGVENIQYFGAGTRLSVL.

The CDR3 is CASSERTGADEQYF. CDR3 in DNA: TGTGCCAGCAGTGAAAGGACAGGGGCCGACGAGCAGTACTTC. The chain joins TRBV2 to TRBJ2-7, with 9 bases that match TRBD1. The CDR3 runs to 14 residues. Germline V gives CDR1 SNHLY, CDR2 FYNNEI. V shed 2 bases, J shed 5 bases, and the junction held 4 bases outside the gene matches.

The V call is TRBV5-1, the J call TRBJ2-1, with TRBD2 identical over 11 bases. V shed 1 base and J 7 bases; nucleotides not matched to a gene: 7. CDR1 SGHRS and CDR2 YFSETQ come from the germline V gene. The CDR3 loop spans 16 amino acids. CDR3 nucleotide sequence: TGCGCCAGCAGCTTGACTCTAGCGGGGGGAGGGAATGAGCAGTTCTTC. It translates to CASSLTLAGGGNEQFF.

The rearrangement uses TRBV2 and TRBJ2-1; D is undetermined. V lost 5 bases to trimming and J lost 5 bases, with 10 bases between them. This CDR3 contains 13 residues. The germline V gene has CDR1 SNHLY and CDR2 FYNNEI. The CDR3 nucleotides are TGTGCCAGCAGTCCACTCCGGGACAATGAGCAGTTCTTC. Its translation is CASSPLRDNEQFF.

V is TRBV5-4 and J is TRBJ2-1; a weak D match, TRBD1 (6 bases). The CDR3 sequence is 15 residues long. Looked up from germline, CDR1 is SGHNT and CDR2 is YYREEE (reference sequence). V was pared by 0 bases and J by 6 bases, with 13 bases between. This CDR3 is CASSLVGGVSNEQFF. As DNA, the CDR3 is TGTGCCAGCAGCTTGGTAGGGGGAGTCAGCAATGAGCAGTTCTTC.

V usage is TRBV5-1 and J usage is TRBJ2-1, with D possibly TRBD2 on 5 matching bases. There are 13 residues in the CDR3. The V gene's germline CDR1 is SGHRS and CDR2 YFSETQ. V lost 0 bases and J 9 bases, leaving 10 bases between the germline ends. The CDR3 reads CASSLDLAGEQFF. The CDR3 DNA follows: TGCGCCAGCAGCTTGGACCTGGCGGGTGAGCAGTTCTTC.

The J gene is TRBJ1-1, the V gene TRBV19, with D perhaps matching TRBD1 (6 bases). Trimming took off 3 bases at V and 5 bases at J, with 13 bases between the two ends. Germline V gene lookup returns CDR1 LNHDA and CDR2 SQIVND (reference sequence). This CDR3 region has 14 residues. CDR3 DNA: TGTGCCAGTAGTATTTTTGGGGGCTTAACTGAAGCTTTCTTT. It is translated as CASSIFGGLTEAFF.

This clone was counted a single time. The V and J genes are TRBV28 and TRBJ2-7, with TRBD1 as a possible D gene (7 bases). CDR1 and CDR2 (germline): MDHEN, SYDVKM. With 8 bases removed from V and 2 bases from J, the gap between germline ends came to 22 bases. The CDR3 has 16 residues. CDR3 in DNA: TGTGCCAGCCGTTACGGGGGAGGACAGGCGACCTACGAGCAGTACTTC. Amino acid sequence: CASRYGGGQATYEQYF.

A note on this clone: Other DNA sequences from this sample encode an identical CDR3 as well. V is TRBV2 and J is TRBJ2-1; 7 bases agree with TRBD1. Trimming cost V 5 bases and J 0 bases; bases outside gene matches: 4. In germline, CDR1 is SNHLY, CDR2 FYNNEI. This CDR3 spans 15 amino acids. Here the CDR3 DNA reads TGTGCCAGCAGTTTGGACAGGAGCTCCTACAATGAGCAGTTCTTC. Residues: CASSLDRSSYNEQFF.

This clone was found a few times. This chain connects TRBV6-5 to TRBJ1-1; 7 positions match TRBD1. The CDR3 is 14 residues long. Germline V gives CDR1 MNHEY, CDR2 SVGAGI. With V trimmed by 2 bases and J by 0 bases, 0 bases remained unmatched. CDR3 amino acids: CASSYGQVNTEAFF. The CDR3 coding sequence is TGTGCCAGCAGTTACGGACAGGTGAACACTGAAGCTTTCTTT.

V and J are TRBV5-5 and TRBJ1-3, with 7 bases that match TRBD1. The CDR3 has 17 residues. Per the germline V gene, CDR1 is SGHKS and CDR2 is YYEKEE (reference sequence). V lost 2 bases, J lost 1 base, and 9 bases stayed unmatched. CDR3 residues: CASSFLDRSFSGNTIYF. CDR3 bases: TGTGCCAGCAGCTTCCTGGACAGGAGCTTTTCTGGAAACACCATATATTTT.

J is TRBJ1-3 and V is TRBV30; 7 bases map to TRBD1. This CDR3 is built from 15 residues. With 3 bases clipped from V and 1 base from J, the junction kept 6 bases outside the gene matches. Germline V gives CDR1 GTSNPN, CDR2 SVGIG (reference sequence). CDR3 residues: CAWSRQGTSGNTIYF. DNA for the CDR3: TGTGCCTGGAGCCGACAGGGAACGTCTGGAAACACCATATATTTT. Looking up the rest from reference TRBV30 and TRBJ1-3 gives the full variable domain: SQTIHQWPATLVQPVGSPLSLECTVEGTSNPNLYWYRQAAGRGLQLLFYSVGIGQISSEVPQNLSASRPQDRQFILSSKKLLLSDSGFYLCAWSRQGTSGNTIYFGEGSWLTVV.

The rearrangement links TRBV2 to TRBJ2-2; D remains unclear. V lost 5 bases, J lost 2 bases, and 6 bases lay in between. Germline V gene lookup returns CDR1 SNHLY and CDR2 FYNNEI. CDR3 length equals 13 residues. The CDR3 bases are TGTGCCAGCAGTTACTCCAACACCGGGGAGCTGTTTTTT. Translated, it gives CASSYSNTGELFF.

CDR3 sequence: CASSRGPYGVADTQYF. CDR3 coding DNA: TGCGCCAGCAGCCGAGGACCCTACGGGGTCGCAGATACGCAGTATTTT. The chain employs TRBV4-3 and TRBJ2-3; weak D call: TRBD2 (5 bases). The ends were cut back, 4 bases at V and 4 bases at J, with 18 bases in the middle. Germline V lookup: CDR1 LGHNA, CDR2 YSLEER. The CDR3 has 16 amino acids.

The chain couples TRBV7-2 to TRBJ2-3; possible D gene TRBD2, 5 bases. The V gene's germline CDR1 is SGHTA and CDR2 FQGNSA. This CDR3 has 14 amino acids. V shed 6 bases and J shed 0 bases, with 10 bases lying between them. CDR3 in DNA: TGTGCCAGCAGGGGAGCCGTTAGCACAGATACGCAGTATTTT. Amino acid sequence: CASRGAVSTDTQYF. The entire variable domain, with the rest obtained from reference TRBV7-2 and TRBJ2-3, is as follows: GAGVSQSPSNKVTEKGKDVELRCDPISGHTALYWYRQSLGQGLEFLIYFQGNSAPDKSGLPSDRFSAERTGGSVSTLTIQRTQQEDSAVYLCASRGAVSTDTQYFGPGTRLTVL.

This chain links TRBV2 with TRBJ1-1; 7 bases fit TRBD1. Trimming removed 5 bases from V and 3 bases from J; junction bases left unmatched: 9. Germline V lookup: CDR1 SNHLY, CDR2 FYNNEI. The CDR3 totals 15 residues. The CDR3 region has the DNA TGTGCCAGCAGTAGGTCGAGGGACAGTTACACTGAAGCTTTCTTT. As protein: CASSRSRDSYTEAFF.